Listed below are T cell receptor beta chains from one sample, sequenced in a study of blood T cell repertoires in COVID-19. Produced via immunoSEQ multiplex PCR; TCRdb's table is partial and in-frame only. This table has approximately 150,000 clones, just under 90% appearing once. The sequencing sample was made of peripheral blood. The receptors here all came from a woman aged 50 to 65 with active or convalescent COVID-19. The CDR3 runs from the conserved cysteine through the conserved F or W. Fields, in order: D gene, J gene, clone size, V gene, CDR3 DNA, CDR3 protein. A D gene is named only where the DNA matches it firmly. Expanded clones get a size class; other rows say once, few or many, or leave the size out.

>TRBD1|TRBJ1-1|.|TRBV7-3
TGTGCCAGCAGCTTTGGGACAGGGGGATACACTGAAGCTTTCTTT
CASSFGTGGYTEAFF
>.|TRBJ2-2|.|TRBV7-7
TGTGCTAGCAGCCAGAGCGGTGGGAACACCGGGGAGCTGTTTTTT
CASSQSGGNTGELFF
>.|TRBJ2-1|.|TRBV2
TGTGCCAGCAGTTCGCAGGGGAGCAATGAGCAGTTCTTC
CASSSQGSNEQFF
>.|TRBJ1-4|once|TRBV19
TGTGCCAGTACCACCGACAGCCCGTCGGAAAAACTGTTTTTT
CASTTDSPSEKLFF
>.|TRBJ1-4|.|TRBV27
TGTGCCAGCAGTTTAGGGAGCTGGGAAAAACTGTTTTTT
CASSLGSWEKLFF
>.|TRBJ2-1|.|TRBV5-4
TGTGCCAGCAGCCCCGGAGGGGCCTCCTACAATGAGCAGTTCTTC
CASSPGGASYNEQFF
>TRBD2|TRBJ2-1|.|TRBV5-1
TGCGCCAGCAGCGGGGGGACTAGCGGAAATGAGCAGTTCTTC
CASSGGTSGNEQFF
>.|TRBJ2-7|.|TRBV28
TGTGCCAGCAGTTTATACCGCGGGATGGGCGAGCAGTACTTC
CASSLYRGMGEQYF
>TRBD2|TRBJ2-7|few|TRBV28
TGTGCCAGCAGTCGGACTAGCGGCACCTACGAGCAGTACTTC
CASSRTSGTYEQYF
>.|TRBJ1-5|.|TRBV28
TGTGCCAGCAGCCTTTCCGGGTATCAGCCCCAGCATTTT
CASSLSGYQPQHF
>TRBD1|TRBJ2-2|.|TRBV18
TGTGCCAGCTCAACCTATACCGACAGGGCCACCGGGGAGCTGTTTTTT
CASSTYTDRATGELFF
>.|TRBJ1-5|few|TRBV3-1/TRBV3-2
TGTGCCAGCAGCCAGGAGGGGAATCAGCCCCAGCATTTT
CASSQEGNQPQHF
>.|TRBJ2-5|.|TRBV7-9
TGTGCCAGCAGCTTAGCTTCTTCTTACCAAGAGACCCAGTACTTC
CASSLASSYQETQYF
>.|TRBJ2-2|.|TRBV11-2
TGTGCCAGCAGCTTAGCCGTTTTCAGGGGCGGGCATGGCGCGCTGTTTTTT
CASSLAVFRGGHGALFF
>.|TRBJ2-7|.|TRBV5-6
TGTGCCAGCAGCTTGGGGGGGCCCGGACAGTGGGTCTACGAGCAGTACTTC
CASSLGGPGQWVYEQYF
>.|TRBJ1-5|.|TRBV28
TGTGCCAGCGGATCGGGGGTTCAGCCCCAGCATTTT
CASGSGVQPQHF
>TRBD1|TRBJ1-2|.|TRBV27
TGTGCCAGCAGGTTACAGGGGTATGGCTACACCTTC
CASRLQGYGYTF
>.|TRBJ2-3|few|TRBV24-1
TGTGCCACCAGTTCCAGTAACGCAGGAGATACGCAGTATTTT
CATSSSNAGDTQYF
>TRBD2|TRBJ2-3|once|TRBV7-3
TGTGCCAGCAGCTCGGGACTAGCGGGAGGGCCGGGCACAGATACGCAGTATTTT
CASSSGLAGGPGTDTQYF
>TRBD1|TRBJ1-5|.|TRBV19
TGTGCCAGTAGTATTTCAGGGGGCGGCAATCAGCCCCAGCATTTT
CASSISGGGNQPQHF
>.|TRBJ2-5|.|TRBV27
TGTGCCAGCAGTTTTCGGGGGATACAAGAGACCCAGTACTTC
CASSFRGIQETQYF
>.|TRBJ1-1|once|TRBV9
TGTGCCAGCAGCGTAGAAATGAGGAACACTGAAGCTTTCTTT
CASSVEMRNTEAFF
>TRBD1|TRBJ2-3|.|TRBV9
TGTGCCAGCAGCGTAACAGGGGATATAGATACGCAGTATTTT
CASSVTGDIDTQYF
>.|TRBJ2-3|.|TRBV18
TGTGCCAGCTCACCACCGCGGGGATCCACAAGCACAGATACGCAGTATTTT
CASSPPRGSTSTDTQYF
>.|TRBJ2-3|.|TRBV2
TGTGCCAGCGAAAACACAGGTCCTAGCACAGATACGCAGTATTTT
CASENTGPSTDTQYF
>.|TRBJ1-2|.|TRBV24-1
TGTGCCACCAGTGATGGGCGGGCCAATGGCTACACCTTC
CATSDGRANGYTF
>TRBD1|TRBJ2-7|.|TRBV11-1
TGTGCCAGCAGCTTAGGCCGGGACAGAGTTTCCTACGAGCAGTACTTC
CASSLGRDRVSYEQYF
>.|TRBJ1-1|.|TRBV6-2/TRBV6-3
TGTGCCAGCAGTTACTCGTACCAGTCGAACACTGAAGCTTTCTTT
CASSYSYQSNTEAFF
>TRBD1|TRBJ1-3|few|TRBV6-5
TGTGCCAGCAGCCGTACAGGGGTAACGGGAAACACCATATATTTT
CASSRTGVTGNTIYF
>TRBD1|TRBJ2-2|.|TRBV7-3
TGTGCCAGCAGCCCGGGACAGAGCACCGGGGAGCTGTTTTTT
CASSPGQSTGELFF
>.|TRBJ2-7|.|TRBV7-2
TGTGCCAGCAGCTTGAGGAGGGTACCCGAGCAGTACTTC
CASSLRRVPEQYF
>.|TRBJ1-1|.|TRBV4-3
TGCGCCAGCAGCCCCCGGGCGGGGGGTTTAGAAGCTTTCTTT
CASSPRAGGLEAFF
>.|TRBJ1-2|.|TRBV30
TGTGCCTGGAGTGTAGGCGGCAGGGCCTATGGCTACACCTTC
CAWSVGGRAYGYTF
>TRBD1|TRBJ2-1|.|TRBV9
TGTGCCAGCAGCGTAGAAGGTCGGACAGGTTATAGCTCCTACAATGAGCAGTTCTTC
CASSVEGRTGYSSYNEQFF
>.|TRBJ2-2|few|TRBV27
TGTGCCAGCAGTTTCGGCAGGGGATACACCGGGGAGCTGTTTTTT
CASSFGRGYTGELFF
>.|TRBJ2-7|.|TRBV5-5
TGTGCCAGCAGCTTGTCTGACAGACCCTACGAGCAGTACTTC
CASSLSDRPYEQYF
>.|TRBJ2-6|once|TRBV11-2
TGTGCCAGCAGCCCAGAGAGCCACAGACCCGGGGCCAACGTCCTGACTTTC
CASSPESHRPGANVLTF
>.|TRBJ1-2|.|TRBV15
TGTGCCACCAGCAGAGTAAGAGGGGGTGTAGGCTACACCTTC
CATSRVRGGVGYTF
>.|TRBJ1-5|.|TRBV11-2
TGTGCCAGCAGCCAGACAGTCTCAGGGCCCCAGCATTTT
CASSQTVSGPQHF
>.|TRBJ2-2|once|TRBV5-1
TGCGCCAGCAGCCCTGGACAGAGAGCAATAACCAACACCGGGGAGCTGTTTTTT
CASSPGQRAITNTGELFF
>.|TRBJ2-3|.|TRBV11-2
TGTGCCAGCAGCCTAGGTGTACGGGGATCAGATACGCAGTATTTT
CASSLGVRGSDTQYF
>.|TRBJ2-3|.|TRBV6-4
TGTGCCAGCAGTGACTCTCAGGGCGATACGCAGTATTTT
CASSDSQGDTQYF
>.|TRBJ1-2|.|TRBV13
TGTGCCAGCAGGGGCAGCCACTACTATGGCTACACCTTC
CASRGSHYYGYTF
>.|TRBJ2-7|.|TRBV23-1
TGCGCCAGCAGTCGGCCGTGGAGAGGCGGCGTGTGGGAGCAGTACTTC
CASSRPWRGGVWEQYF
>TRBD2|TRBJ2-7|.|TRBV4-2
TGTGCCAGCAGCCTGGGGACTAGCGCCACCTACGAGCAGTACTTC
CASSLGTSATYEQYF
>.|TRBJ2-2|.|TRBV18
TGTGCCAGCTCACCTCGGCTCAGGGATCGGAACACCGGGGAGCTGTTTTTT
CASSPRLRDRNTGELFF
>.|TRBJ2-5|.|TRBV5-1
TGCGCCAGCAGCTTGGGGCAGGCATTAGAGACCCAGTACTTC
CASSLGQALETQYF
>TRBD1|TRBJ2-3|.|TRBV4-3
TGCGCCAGCAGCCAAGTAGGGACAGGGGCGCATACGCAGTATTTT
CASSQVGTGAHTQYF